These 21 T cell receptor beta chains were sequenced from one sample in a study of long-term antiretroviral therapy in people with HIV. immunoSEQ v3.0 was run at survey level. Generated by immunoSEQ multiplex PCR, the TCRdb table keeps only in-frame clones and is missing some. This table has tens of thousands of clones, roughly 80% appearing once. Sequences were derived from unsorted PBMCs, sampled 1.9 years after starting antiretroviral therapy. Source of these receptors: a man younger than 35 with HIV.

The chain has TRBV4-1 and TRBJ2-2; TRBD2 matches at 7 bases. There are 15 residues in the CDR3. The junction had 0 bases not matched to a gene; V was cut back by 2 bases and J by 0 bases. Germline-derived CDR1 and CDR2 are MGHRA and YSYEKL. Written as DNA, the CDR3 is TGCGCCAGCAGCCAAAGCGGGGCGAACACCGGGGAGCTGTTTTTT. Amino acids: CASSQSGANTGELFF.

The table lists this clone with a count of one. This chain joins TRBV5-1 and TRBJ2-7; D is ambiguous. The CDR3 has 11 amino acids. The germline V and J ends were trimmed by 0 bases and 7 bases, with 5 bases remaining between them. Germline V lookup: CDR1 SGHRS, CDR2 YFSETQ. The chain's CDR3 is CASSLGREQYF. The DNA of the CDR3 is TGCGCCAGCAGCTTGGGAAGAGAGCAGTACTTC.

This chain links TRBV2 with TRBJ2-6; the match to TRBD1 covers 7 bases. Trimming cost V 6 bases and J 5 bases; bases outside gene matches: 4. The CDR3 sequence is 14 residues long. The V gene's germline CDR1 is SNHLY and CDR2 FYNNEI. CDR3 in amino acids: CASRDRTRANVLTF. The CDR3 DNA reads TGTGCCAGCAGGGACAGGACAAGGGCCAACGTCCTGACTTTC. Complete variable domain (other parts from reference TRBV2 and TRBJ2-6): EPEVTQTPSHQVTQMGQEVILRCVPISNHLYFYWYRQILGQKVEFLVSFYNNEISEKSEIFDDQFSVERPDGSNFTLKIRSTKLEDSAMYFCASRDRTRANVLTFGAGSRLTVL.

The rearrangement uses TRBV6-1 and TRBJ1-1; TRBD1 matches at 8 bases. The V gene end was trimmed by 5 bases and the J gene end by 2 bases; junction bases not matched to a gene: 7. The CDR3 has 15 residues. The V gene's germline CDR1 is MNHNS and CDR2 SASEGT. The CDR3 DNA follows: TGTGCCAGCAGTCCAGGGGGCGCGGGAAACACTGAAGCTTTCTTT. This codes for CASSPGGAGNTEAFF.

V is TRBV28 and J is TRBJ1-2, with TRBD1 matching over 8 bases. The CDR3 sequence is 12 residues long. Germline trimming cut 7 bases from V and 8 bases from J; bases unmatched to any gene: 6. CDR1 and CDR2 from the germline V gene are MDHEN and SYDVKM. CDR3 in amino acids: CASMPGGVGYTF. CDR3 sequence (DNA): TGTGCCAGCATGCCAGGGGGCGTCGGCTACACCTTC.

The chain couples TRBV7-8 to TRBJ1-5; D ambiguous. This CDR3 comprises 16 residues. Germline V lookup: CDR1 SGHVS, CDR2 FQNEAQ. V was clipped by 5 bases and J by 0 bases, with 14 bases between them. CDR3 sequence (DNA): TGTGCCAGCAGCCCCCTCGGGAAGCATAGCAATCAGCCCCAGCATTTT. It encodes CASSPLGKHSNQPQHF.

The CDR3 loop is CASSQGLAGGRYTDTQYF. CDR3 DNA sequence: TGTGCCAGCAGCCAAGGACTAGCGGGGGGAAGGTACACAGATACGCAGTATTTT. V gene TRBV14 combines with J gene TRBJ2-3, with TRBD2 matching 13 bases. The V and J ends lost 1 base and 2 bases, in that order; junction bases with no gene match: 6. The CDR3 length is 18 residues. Germline CDR1 and CDR2: SGHDN and FVKESK. The variable domain in full, with the rest retrieved from reference TRBV14 and TRBJ2-3, is EAGVTQFPSHSVIEKGQTVTLRCDPISGHDNLYWYRRVMGKEIKFLLHFVKESKQDESGMPNNRFLAERTGGTYSTLKVQPAELEDSGVYFCASSQGLAGGRYTDTQYFGPGTRLTVL.

This sequence joins TRBV5-4 and TRBJ2-2, with D maybe TRBD2 (6 bases). Germline assignment: CDR1 SGHNT and CDR2 YYREEE (reference sequence). This CDR3 comprises 15 residues. V was trimmed by 4 bases and J by 0 bases, leaving 10 bases between them. Here the CDR3 reads CASSAGLSNTGELFF. For the CDR3, the DNA is TGTGCCAGCAGCGCGGGACTTTCGAACACCGGGGAGCTGTTTTTT.

The rearrangement links TRBV29-1 to TRBJ2-5; D is uncertain. The CDR3 has 16 amino acids. Trimming shortened V by 3 bases and J by 0 bases, and 17 bases separated the two germline ends. The germline V gene has CDR1 SQVTM and CDR2 ANQGSEA. CDR3 in DNA: TGCAGCGTTGATGGGCACCGACAAGGGCACCAAGAGACCCAGTACTTC. The encoded protein is CSVDGHRQGHQETQYF.

This chain uses TRBV6-5 with TRBJ1-6, with 7 bases matching TRBD1. Germline-derived CDR1 and CDR2 are MNHEY and SVGAGI. This CDR3 region has 15 residues. J was trimmed by 7 bases and V by 5 bases; bases with no gene match: 8. CDR3 bases: TGTGCCAGCAGTCCAGCAGGGACAGACAATTCACCCCTCCACTTT. Encoded protein: CASSPAGTDNSPLHF.

This chain connects TRBV9 to TRBJ1-1; weak D call: TRBD1 (6 bases). The CDR3 sequence is 15 residues long. The germline V gene has CDR1 SGDLS and CDR2 YYNGEE. The V end was cut by 1 base, the J end by 4 bases, with 14 bases between. DNA for the CDR3: TGTGCCAGCAGCGTACCCCCAGCGGGGGCCACTGAAGCTTTCTTT. Protein product: CASSVPPAGATEAFF.

V usage is TRBV28 and J usage is TRBJ2-2; 13 positions agree with TRBD2. Germline V gives CDR1 MDHEN, CDR2 SYDVKM. V dropped 7 bases and J dropped 7; count of bases not matched to a gene: 6. This CDR3 has 15 amino acids. The CDR3 is CASNGLAGADGELFF. In DNA form, the CDR3 reads TGTGCCAGCAATGGACTAGCGGGGGCAGACGGGGAGCTGTTTTTT.

The chain links TRBV21-1 to TRBJ1-1; no DNA check was done on the table's D call, TRBD1. TRBV21-1 is tagged as a pseudogene. This CDR3 spans 18 amino acids. The CDR3 is CASSKALVVGERNTEAFF. The CDR3 nucleotides are TGTGCCAGCAGCAAAGCGCTTGTGGTAGGGGAACGGAACACTGAAGCTTTCTTT.

The V gene is TRBV7-9, the J gene TRBJ2-2; 8 nucleotides match TRBD1. Germline assignment: CDR1 SEHNR and CDR2 FQNEAQ (reference sequence). Trimming removed 5 bases from V and 7 bases from J; junction bases left unmatched: 6. There are 14 residues in the CDR3. The CDR3 loop reads CASSLTGAFGELFF. In DNA form, the CDR3 reads TGTGCCAGCAGCCTGACAGGGGCTTTCGGGGAGCTGTTTTTT.

The rearrangement uses TRBV6-4 and TRBJ1-4; 9 bases map to TRBD1. CDR3 length equals 18 residues. J lost 8 bases, V lost 6 bases, and 19 bases had no gene match. The germline CDR1 and CDR2 sequences are MRHNA and SNTAGT. As DNA, the CDR3 is TGTGCCAGCAGGGACACCGGGACAGGGACCGGCGATGTAGAAAAACTGTTTTTT. It codes for CASRDTGTGTGDVEKLFF.

The chain recombines TRBV18 with TRBJ1-4; D is ambiguous. CDR1 KGHSH and CDR2 LQKENI come from the germline V gene. Trimming removed 3 bases from V and 5 bases from J, with 7 bases in between. The CDR3 totals 13 residues. This CDR3 reads CASSPSENEKLFF. Here the CDR3 DNA reads TGTGCCAGCTCACCTTCAGAGAATGAAAAACTGTTTTTT.

The rearrangement links TRBV28 to TRBJ2-7; the match to TRBD2 covers 9 bases. Germline V gene data show CDR1 as MDHEN and CDR2 as SYDVKM. V was clipped by 5 bases and J by 2 bases; unmatched bases: 4. The CDR3 totals 14 residues. The CDR3 nucleotides read TGTGCCAGCAGTCTCGAGCGGGGGGCCTACGAGCAGTACTTC. Translation gives CASSLERGAYEQYF.

The genes are TRBV5-6 and TRBJ1-2; TRBD1 might be the D (6 bases). The germline V and J ends were trimmed by 0 bases and 4 bases, with 16 bases remaining between them. This CDR3 contains 16 residues. CDR1 is SGHDT and CDR2 is YYEEEE in the germline V gene. The CDR3, as DNA: TGTGCCAGCAGCTTGGATGGACAGTTTGGGTTCTATGGCTACACCTTC. Its protein is CASSLDGQFGFYGYTF.

This clone was recorded a few times. This chain uses TRBV5-1 with TRBJ1-6; D remains unclear. Trimming cost V 3 bases and J 7 bases, with 17 bases left between them. There are 16 residues in the CDR3. Looked up from germline, CDR1 is SGHRS and CDR2 is YFSETQ. In nucleotides, the CDR3 is TGCGCCAGCAGCTCGGACTGGGGTTATGGAAATTCACCCCTCCACTTT. As protein: CASSSDWGYGNSPLHF.

The chain combines TRBV6-1 with TRBJ2-1; 9 bases match TRBD1. The CDR3 has 16 residues. The ends lost 4 bases at V and 10 bases at J; junction bases unmatched: 14. Germline loops: CDR1 MNHNS, CDR2 SASEGT. The CDR3 DNA reads TGTGCCAGCAGTGGGGTAGGGGGACAGGGTATAGGAGAGCAGTTCTTC. As protein: CASSGVGGQGIGEQFF.

This clone was recorded only once. V is TRBV5-4 and J is TRBJ2-3, with D perhaps matching TRBD1 (6 bases). Germline loops: CDR1 SGHNT, CDR2 YYREEE (reference sequence). V lost 6 bases to trimming and J lost 6 bases, with 17 bases between them. The CDR3 totals 14 residues. CDR3 sequence: CASNAGQFSDTQYF. The DNA for the CDR3 is TGTGCCAGCAACGCTGGACAGTTCTCGGATACGCAGTATTTT.